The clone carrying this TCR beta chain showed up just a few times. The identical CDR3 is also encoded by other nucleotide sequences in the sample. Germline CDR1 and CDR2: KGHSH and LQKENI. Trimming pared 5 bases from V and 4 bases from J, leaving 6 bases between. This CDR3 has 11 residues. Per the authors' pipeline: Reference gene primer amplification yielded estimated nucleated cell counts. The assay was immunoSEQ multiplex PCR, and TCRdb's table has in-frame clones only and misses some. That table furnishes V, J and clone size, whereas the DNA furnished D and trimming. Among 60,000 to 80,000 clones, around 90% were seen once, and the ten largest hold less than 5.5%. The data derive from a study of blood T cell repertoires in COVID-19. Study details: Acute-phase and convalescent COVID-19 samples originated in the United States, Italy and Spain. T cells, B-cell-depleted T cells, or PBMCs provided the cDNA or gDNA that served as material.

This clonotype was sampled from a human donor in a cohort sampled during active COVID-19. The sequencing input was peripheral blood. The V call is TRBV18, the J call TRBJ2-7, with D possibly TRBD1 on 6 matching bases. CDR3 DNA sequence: TGTGCCAGCTCAACAGGGTACGAGCAGTACTTC. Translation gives CASSTGYEQYF.